The present T cell receptor beta chain was sequenced within a study of cytomegalovirus exposure and HLA in healthy donors. From germline, CDR1 is MDHEN and CDR2 SYDVKM. The CDR3 totals 17 residues. V lost 6 bases, J lost 4 bases, and 11 bases stayed unmatched. Vbeta (60) and Jbeta (13) primers were used in the PCR. In the original workflow: As a later analysis found, there were 78 million or so unique TCR beta chains, of which some 9.9 million were shared. Clones were read by immunoSEQ multiplex PCR, and TCRdb kept only the in-frame ones, dropping some. That table is the source of V, J and clone size, and D and trimming were worked out from the DNA. The data contain 60,000 to 70,000 clones, under 85% of them singletons.

Sequenced input: PBMCs. The chain uses TRBV28 and TRBJ2-7, with 14 bases lining up with TRBD2. This TCR was sampled from a male donor in good health and CMV-seropositive. Written as DNA, the CDR3 is TGTGCCAGCAGCCCCACCGGGACTAGCGGGGGCACATACGAGCAGTACTTC. It encodes CASSPTGTSGGTYEQYF.